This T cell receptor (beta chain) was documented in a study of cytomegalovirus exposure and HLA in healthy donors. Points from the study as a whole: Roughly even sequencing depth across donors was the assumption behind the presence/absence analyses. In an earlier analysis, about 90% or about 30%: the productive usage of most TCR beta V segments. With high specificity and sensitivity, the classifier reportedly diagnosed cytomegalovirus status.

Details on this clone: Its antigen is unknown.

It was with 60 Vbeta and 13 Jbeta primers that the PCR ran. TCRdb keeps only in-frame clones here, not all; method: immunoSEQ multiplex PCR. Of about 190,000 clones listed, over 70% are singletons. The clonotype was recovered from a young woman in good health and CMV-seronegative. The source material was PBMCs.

The CDR3 DNA follows: TGTGCCAGCAGTGATCCCCCCGGACAGCCAGCAGCTAACTATGGCTACACCTTC. Protein: CASSDPPGQPAANYGYTF. The chain carries TRBV6-1 and TRBJ1-2; D perhaps matches TRBD1 (6 bases). CDR1 and CDR2 from the germline V gene are MNHNS and SASEGT. Between the trimmed V and J ends, which lost 3 bases and 0 bases, there was a span of 20 bases. There are 18 residues in the CDR3.